This T cell receptor (beta chain) is from a study of circulating CD8 cells and anti-PD-1 response in melanoma. Using around 14 ng of total RNA, TCR libraries were made with the QIAseq Immune Repertoire TCR panel. A single record per CDR3 protein comes from TCRdb applying MiXCR to the reads. Of around 460 distinct CDR3 sequences listed, over 9% were seen once; the top ten hold less than 70%. Sorting of live CD3+CD8+TCRalphabeta+ cells by PD-1 and/or TIGIT gave four subsets. In this sample, this clonotype is large (0.1 to 1%). The V gene's germline CDR1 is LNHDA and CDR2 SQIVND (reference sequence). V dropped 3 bases and J dropped 3 bases, with 15 bases sitting between them. CDR3 size: 15 residues.

The receptor comes from a human donor with melanoma. The chain links TRBV19 to TRBJ2-7; D unresolved. The sequenced sample was CD8+ T cells from PBMCs, obtained at baseline or after one month of anti-PD-1 therapy (not recorded which). CDR3 protein: CASSISDGSYYEQYF. As DNA, the CDR3 is TGTGCCAGTAGTATCAGCGACGGCAGCTACTACGAGCAGTACTTC.